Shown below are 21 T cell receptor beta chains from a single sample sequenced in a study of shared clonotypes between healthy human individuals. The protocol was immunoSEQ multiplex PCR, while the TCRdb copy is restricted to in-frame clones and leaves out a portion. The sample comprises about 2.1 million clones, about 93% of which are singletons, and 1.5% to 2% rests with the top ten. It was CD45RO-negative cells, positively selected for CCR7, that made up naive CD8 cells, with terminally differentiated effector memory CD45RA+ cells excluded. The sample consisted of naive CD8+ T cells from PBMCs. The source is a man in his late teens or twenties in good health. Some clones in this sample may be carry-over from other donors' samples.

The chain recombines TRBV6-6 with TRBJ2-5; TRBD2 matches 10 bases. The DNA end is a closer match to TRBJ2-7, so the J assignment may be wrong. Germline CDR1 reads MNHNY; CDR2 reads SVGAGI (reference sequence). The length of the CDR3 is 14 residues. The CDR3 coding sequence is TGTGCCAGCAGCCGGACTAGCGGACTATACGAGCAGTACTTC. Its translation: CASSRTSGLYEQYF.

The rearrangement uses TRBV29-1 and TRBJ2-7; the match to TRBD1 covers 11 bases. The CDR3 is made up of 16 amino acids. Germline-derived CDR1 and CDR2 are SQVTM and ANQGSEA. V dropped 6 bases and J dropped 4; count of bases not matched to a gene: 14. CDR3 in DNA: TGCAGCGTAGCGGGTGGGACAGGGGGACGCACTTACGAGCAGTACTTC. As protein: CSVAGGTGGRTYEQYF.

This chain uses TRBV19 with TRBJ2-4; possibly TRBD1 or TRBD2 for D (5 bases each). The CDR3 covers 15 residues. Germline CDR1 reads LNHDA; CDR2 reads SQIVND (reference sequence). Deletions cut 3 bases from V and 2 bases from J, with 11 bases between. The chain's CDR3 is CASSIAPGPKNIQYF. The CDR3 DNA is TGTGCCAGTAGTATCGCCCCGGGACCCAAAAACATTCAGTACTTC.

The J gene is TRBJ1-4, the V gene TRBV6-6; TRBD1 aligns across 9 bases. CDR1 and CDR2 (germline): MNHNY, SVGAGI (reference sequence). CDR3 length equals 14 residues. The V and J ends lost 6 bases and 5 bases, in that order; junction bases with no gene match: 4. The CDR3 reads CASRKQGANEKLFF. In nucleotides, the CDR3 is TGTGCCAGCAGAAAACAGGGGGCGAATGAAAAACTGTTTTTT.

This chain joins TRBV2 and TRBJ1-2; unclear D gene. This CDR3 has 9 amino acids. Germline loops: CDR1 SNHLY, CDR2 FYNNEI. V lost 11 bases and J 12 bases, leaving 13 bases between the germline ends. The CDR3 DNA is TGTGCCGTTCGGTTAAGGGACACCTTC. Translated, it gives CAVRLRDTF.

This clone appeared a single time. DNA of the CDR3: TGTGCCAGCAGCTATACGGACAGTCCCTACGAGCAGTACTTC. Protein: CASSYTDSPYEQYF. This sequence joins TRBV5-6 and TRBJ2-7; D is possibly TRBD1 (6 bases). CDR1 is SGHDT, CDR2 YYEEEE, per germline. Deletions cut 3 bases from V and 2 bases from J, with 12 bases between. This CDR3 is built from 14 residues.

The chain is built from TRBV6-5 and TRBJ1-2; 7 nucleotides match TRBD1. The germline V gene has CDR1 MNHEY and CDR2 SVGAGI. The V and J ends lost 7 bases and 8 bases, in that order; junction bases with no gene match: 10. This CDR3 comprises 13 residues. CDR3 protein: CASNPGQAEGYTF. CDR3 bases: TGTGCCAGCAACCCAGGACAGGCGGAGGGCTACACCTTC.

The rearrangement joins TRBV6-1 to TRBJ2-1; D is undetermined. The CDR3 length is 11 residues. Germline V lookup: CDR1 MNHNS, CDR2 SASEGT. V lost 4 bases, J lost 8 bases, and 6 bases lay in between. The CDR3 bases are TGTGCCAGCAGTGGCGTCGATGAGCAGTTCTTC. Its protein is CASSGVDEQFF.

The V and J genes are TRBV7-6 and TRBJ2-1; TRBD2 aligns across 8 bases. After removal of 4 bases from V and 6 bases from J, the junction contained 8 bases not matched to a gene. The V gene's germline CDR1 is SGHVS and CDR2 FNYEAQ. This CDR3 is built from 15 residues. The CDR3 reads CASSSRSGSPNEQFF. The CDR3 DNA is TGTGCCAGCAGCTCAAGGAGCGGGAGCCCCAATGAGCAGTTCTTC.

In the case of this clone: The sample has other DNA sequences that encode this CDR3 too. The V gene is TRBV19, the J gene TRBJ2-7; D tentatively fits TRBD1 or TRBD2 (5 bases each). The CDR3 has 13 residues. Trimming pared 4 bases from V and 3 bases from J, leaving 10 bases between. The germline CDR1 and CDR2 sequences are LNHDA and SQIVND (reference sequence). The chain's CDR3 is CASSSRDGYEQYF. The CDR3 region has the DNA TGTGCCAGTAGTAGCCGGGACGGCTACGAGCAGTACTTC. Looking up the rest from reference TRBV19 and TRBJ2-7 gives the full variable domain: DGGITQSPKYLFRKEGQNVTLSCEQNLNHDAMYWYRQDPGQGLRLIYYSQIVNDFQKGDIAEGYSVSREKKESFPLTVTSAQKNPTAFYLCASSSRDGYEQYFGPGTRLTVT.

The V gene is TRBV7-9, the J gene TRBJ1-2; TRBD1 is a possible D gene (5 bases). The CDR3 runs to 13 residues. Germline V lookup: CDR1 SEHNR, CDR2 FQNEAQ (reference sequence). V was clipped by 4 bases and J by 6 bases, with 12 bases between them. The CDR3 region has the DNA TGTGCCAGCAGCTACAGGACGCCCAATGGCTACACCTTC. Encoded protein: CASSYRTPNGYTF. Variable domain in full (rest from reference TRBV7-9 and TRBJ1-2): DTGVSQNPRHKITKRGQNVTFRCDPISEHNRLYWYRQTLGQGPEFLTYFQNEAQLEKSRLLSDRFSAERPKGSFSTLEIQRTEQGDSAMYLCASSYRTPNGYTFGSGTRLTVV.

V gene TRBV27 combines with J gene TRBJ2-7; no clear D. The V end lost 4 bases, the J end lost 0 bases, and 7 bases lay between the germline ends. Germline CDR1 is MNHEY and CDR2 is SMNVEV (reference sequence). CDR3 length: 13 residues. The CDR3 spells CASSSAVSYEQYF. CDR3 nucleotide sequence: TGTGCCAGCAGTTCCGCCGTCTCCTACGAGCAGTACTTC.

CDR3 protein: CASSQGWGQTYEQYF. The DNA of the CDR3 is TGCGCCAGCAGCCAGGGGTGGGGACAAACCTACGAGCAGTACTTC. J is TRBJ2-7 and V is TRBV4-1, with D possibly being TRBD1 (6 bases). V lost 3 bases and J 2 bases, leaving 14 bases between the germline ends. Looked up from germline, CDR1 is MGHRA and CDR2 is YSYEKL. The CDR3 is 15 residues long.

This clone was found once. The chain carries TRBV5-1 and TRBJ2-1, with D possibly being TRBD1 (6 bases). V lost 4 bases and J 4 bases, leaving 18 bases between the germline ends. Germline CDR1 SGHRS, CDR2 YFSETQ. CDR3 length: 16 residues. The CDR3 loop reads CASSARKGEKYNEQFF. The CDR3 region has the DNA TGCGCCAGCAGCGCCCGGAAGGGGGAGAAGTACAATGAGCAGTTCTTC.

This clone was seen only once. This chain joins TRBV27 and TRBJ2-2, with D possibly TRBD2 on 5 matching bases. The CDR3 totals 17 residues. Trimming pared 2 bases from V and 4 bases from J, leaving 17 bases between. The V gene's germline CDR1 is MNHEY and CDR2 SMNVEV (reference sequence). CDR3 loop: CASSLGGAGGPTGELFF. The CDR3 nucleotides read TGTGCCAGCAGTTTAGGCGGCGCGGGCGGACCCACCGGGGAGCTGTTTTTT.

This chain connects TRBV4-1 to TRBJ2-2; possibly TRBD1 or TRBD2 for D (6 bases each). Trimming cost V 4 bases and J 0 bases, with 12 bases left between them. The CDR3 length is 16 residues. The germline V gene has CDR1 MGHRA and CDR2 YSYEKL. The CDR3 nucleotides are TGCGCCAGCAGCCGTCAAGGGGGGCCGAACACCGGGGAGCTGTTTTTT. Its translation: CASSRQGGPNTGELFF.

The CDR3 DNA is TGTGCCAGCAGCATACTACCGGGACAGGGGCACTTTTCGTACGAGCAGTACTTC. It yields the protein CASSILPGQGHFSYEQYF. The V and J genes are TRBV7-8 and TRBJ2-7; 10 positions agree with TRBD1. With V trimmed by 5 bases and J by 4 bases, 17 bases remained unmatched. CDR1 is SGHVS, CDR2 FQNEAQ, per germline. The CDR3 consists of 18 residues. Combining the CDR3 with reference TRBV7-8 and TRBJ2-7 gives the whole variable domain GAGVSQSPRYKVAKRGQDVALRCDPISGHVSLFWYQQALGQGPEFLTYFQNEAQLDKSGLPSDRFFAERPEGSVSTLKIQRTQQEDSAVYLCASSILPGQGHFSYEQYFGPGTRLTVT.

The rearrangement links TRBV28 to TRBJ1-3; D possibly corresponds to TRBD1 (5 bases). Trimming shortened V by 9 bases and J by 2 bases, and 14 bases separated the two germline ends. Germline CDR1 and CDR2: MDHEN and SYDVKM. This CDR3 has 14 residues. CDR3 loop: CASSTASPGNTIYF. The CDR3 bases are TGTGCCAGTTCGACAGCCAGCCCTGGAAACACCATATATTTT.

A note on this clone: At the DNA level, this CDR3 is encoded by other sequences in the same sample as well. The CDR3 DNA follows: TGTGCCAGCAGCTCCGGGACGGCCAACTATGGCTACACCTTC. Translating it yields CASSSGTANYGYTF. This chain links TRBV9 with TRBJ1-2, with D possibly being TRBD1 (5 bases). Germline values: CDR1 SGDLS, CDR2 YYNGEE. The CDR3 runs 14 residues. V dropped 4 bases and J dropped 2 bases, with 12 bases sitting between them. Full variable domain (remainder filled in from reference TRBV9 and TRBJ1-2): DSGVTQTPKHLITATGQRVTLRCSPRSGDLSVYWYQQSLDQGLQFLIQYYNGEERAKGNILERFSAQQFPDLHSELNLSSLELGDSALYFCASSSGTANYGYTFGSGTRLTVV.

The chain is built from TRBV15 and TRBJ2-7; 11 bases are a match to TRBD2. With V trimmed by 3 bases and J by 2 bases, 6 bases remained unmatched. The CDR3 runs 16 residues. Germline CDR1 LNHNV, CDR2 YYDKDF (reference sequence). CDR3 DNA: TGTGCCACCAGCAGTGACCGACTAGCGGGGCCCTACGAGCAGTACTTC. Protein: CATSSDRLAGPYEQYF. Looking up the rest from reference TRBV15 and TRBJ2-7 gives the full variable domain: DAMVIQNPRYQVTQFGKPVTLSCSQTLNHNVMYWYQQKSSQAPKLLFHYYDKDFNNEADTPDNFQSRRPNTSFCFLDIRSPGLGDTAMYLCATSSDRLAGPYEQYFGPGTRLTVT.

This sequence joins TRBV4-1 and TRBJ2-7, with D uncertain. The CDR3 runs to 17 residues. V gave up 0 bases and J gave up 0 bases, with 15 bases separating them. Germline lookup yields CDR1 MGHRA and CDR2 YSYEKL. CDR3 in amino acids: CASSQDYGLLVSYEQYF. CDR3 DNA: TGCGCCAGCAGCCAAGATTACGGGTTACTCGTCTCCTACGAGCAGTACTTC.